This is a list of T cell receptor beta chains from one sample in a study of blood T cell repertoires in COVID-19. The table came from immunoSEQ multiplex PCR; TCRdb's copy has only in-frame clones and leaves some out. The table has 37,000 or so clones, approximately 90% seen once. Specimen: peripheral blood. Receptor source: a man between 60 and 75 years old with active COVID-19. The CDR3 runs from the conserved cysteine through the conserved F or W. D genes are given only for firm matches. Size is omitted from some rows. Given values are once, few, many or a class for expanded clones.

j_gene: TRBJ2-1; abundance: NA; d_gene: TRBD2; v_gene: TRBV3-1/TRBV3-2; CDR3aa: CASSQNLAGGPNEQFF; CDR3nt: TGTGCCAGCAGCCAAAATTTAGCGGGAGGGCCCAATGAGCAGTTCTTC
j_gene: TRBJ2-7; abundance: once; d_gene: NA; v_gene: TRBV6-6; CDR3aa: CASSYRGGWVEQYF; CDR3nt: TGTGCCAGCAGTTACAGGGGAGGTTGGGTCGAGCAGTACTTC
j_gene: TRBJ1-1; abundance: NA; d_gene: NA; v_gene: TRBV6-6; CDR3aa: CASSPGRGANTEAFF; CDR3nt: TGTGCCAGCAGCCCCGGTAGAGGTGCGAACACTGAAGCTTTCTTT
j_gene: TRBJ2-1; abundance: NA; d_gene: TRBD2; v_gene: TRBV11-2; CDR3aa: CASSLDRAQRGQFF; CDR3nt: TGTGCCAGCAGCTTAGATCGTGCGCAGCGGGGGCAGTTCTTC
j_gene: TRBJ2-5; abundance: NA; d_gene: TRBD2; v_gene: TRBV12-3/TRBV12-4; CDR3aa: CASSWGGQETQYF; CDR3nt: TGTGCCAGCAGTTGGGGGGGACAAGAGACCCAGTACTTC
j_gene: TRBJ2-5; abundance: NA; d_gene: TRBD2; v_gene: TRBV6-4; CDR3aa: CASSDVPSGCQETQYF; CDR3nt: TGTGCCAGCAGTGATGTCCCTAGCGGGTGCCAAGAGACCCAGTACTTC
j_gene: TRBJ2-1; abundance: NA; d_gene: NA; v_gene: TRBV2; CDR3aa: CAKSRGSGPYNEQFF; CDR3nt: TGTGCCAAATCTCGGGGGTCTGGGCCCTACAATGAGCAGTTCTTC
j_gene: TRBJ1-1; abundance: NA; d_gene: TRBD1; v_gene: TRBV19; CDR3aa: CASSIGQGRNTEAFF; CDR3nt: TGTGCCAGTAGTATAGGACAGGGGAGAAACACTGAAGCTTTCTTT
j_gene: TRBJ2-2; abundance: NA; d_gene: TRBD1; v_gene: TRBV6-1; CDR3aa: CASSGPANRGTGELFF; CDR3nt: TGTGCCAGCAGTGGGCCCGCAAACAGGGGAACCGGGGAGCTGTTTTTT
j_gene: TRBJ1-2; abundance: NA; d_gene: NA; v_gene: TRBV5-5; CDR3aa: CASSLAGVNLNGYTF; CDR3nt: TGTGCCAGCAGCTTGGCGGGGGTCAATCTCAATGGCTACACCTTC
j_gene: TRBJ1-5; abundance: once; d_gene: NA; v_gene: TRBV2; CDR3aa: CASSEMPGNQPQHF; CDR3nt: TGTGCCAGCAGTGAGATGCCGGGCAATCAGCCCCAGCATTTT
j_gene: TRBJ1-1; abundance: NA; d_gene: TRBD1; v_gene: TRBV5-1; CDR3aa: CASSLATGAAEAFF; CDR3nt: TGCGCCAGCAGCTTGGCGACAGGGGCGGCTGAAGCTTTCTTT
j_gene: TRBJ2-1; abundance: NA; d_gene: NA; v_gene: TRBV4-1; CDR3aa: CASRLEASNEQFF; CDR3nt: TGCGCCAGCAGGCTGGAGGCAAGCAATGAGCAGTTCTTC
j_gene: TRBJ1-4; abundance: NA; d_gene: NA; v_gene: TRBV10-3; CDR3aa: CAISESADNEKLFF; CDR3nt: TGTGCCATCAGTGAGTCGGCAGATAATGAAAAACTGTTTTTT
j_gene: TRBJ1-1; abundance: once; d_gene: NA; v_gene: TRBV5-1; CDR3aa: CASSLAQGTNTEAFF; CDR3nt: TGCGCCAGCAGCTTGGCCCAGGGGACGAACACTGAAGCTTTCTTT
j_gene: TRBJ2-7; abundance: once; d_gene: TRBD2; v_gene: TRBV7-2; CDR3aa: CAARRASGYEQYF; CDR3nt: TGTGCGGCCCGGCGGGCTAGCGGCTACGAGCAGTACTTC
j_gene: TRBJ2-4; abundance: NA; d_gene: TRBD1; v_gene: TRBV11-2; CDR3aa: CASQGQGVYIQYF; CDR3nt: TGTGCCAGCCAGGGACAGGGAGTATACATTCAGTACTTC
j_gene: TRBJ1-1; abundance: once; d_gene: TRBD1; v_gene: TRBV7-9; CDR3aa: CASSNFPTGKNTEAFF; CDR3nt: TGTGCCAGCAGTAATTTTCCGACAGGGAAAAACACTGAAGCTTTCTTT
j_gene: TRBJ1-3; abundance: NA; d_gene: NA; v_gene: TRBV7-6; CDR3aa: CASSLGRLVNTGNTIYF; CDR3nt: TGTGCCAGCAGCTTAGGCAGGCTCGTGAATACAGGAAACACCATATATTTT
j_gene: TRBJ2-7; abundance: NA; d_gene: NA; v_gene: TRBV5-4; CDR3aa: CASSTRDKSSYEQYF; CDR3nt: TGTGCCAGCAGCACACGGGACAAGAGCTCCTACGAGCAGTACTTC
j_gene: TRBJ2-1; abundance: NA; d_gene: NA; v_gene: TRBV9; CDR3aa: CASSVDRYNEQFF; CDR3nt: TGTGCCAGCAGCGTAGACAGATACAATGAGCAGTTCTTC
j_gene: TRBJ1-5; abundance: NA; d_gene: TRBD1; v_gene: TRBV19; CDR3aa: CASGRTGSENQPQHF; CDR3nt: TGTGCCAGTGGGCGGACAGGGAGTGAAAATCAGCCCCAGCATTTT
j_gene: TRBJ1-5; abundance: NA; d_gene: TRBD1; v_gene: TRBV2; CDR3aa: CASSLKQGNGQPQHF; CDR3nt: TGTGCCAGCAGTCTTAAACAGGGGAATGGCCAGCCCCAGCATTTT
j_gene: TRBJ1-6; abundance: NA; d_gene: NA; v_gene: TRBV10-1; CDR3aa: CASRGTLDSPLHF; CDR3nt: TGCGCCAGCAGGGGGACATTGGACTCACCCCTCCACTTT
j_gene: TRBJ2-7; abundance: NA; d_gene: TRBD1; v_gene: TRBV19; CDR3aa: CASRGSGQGRYEQYF; CDR3nt: TGTGCCAGTCGTGGGTCCGGACAGGGGAGATACGAGCAGTACTTC
j_gene: TRBJ2-1; abundance: few; d_gene: NA; v_gene: TRBV19; CDR3aa: CASSIVQTKWYNEQFF; CDR3nt: TGTGCCAGTAGTATAGTTCAAACAAAGTGGTATAATGAGCAGTTCTTC
j_gene: TRBJ2-5; abundance: NA; d_gene: TRBD2; v_gene: TRBV24-1; CDR3aa: CATSDISGEKETQYF; CDR3nt: TGTGCCACCAGTGACATTAGCGGGGAGAAAGAGACCCAGTACTTC
j_gene: TRBJ2-1; abundance: NA; d_gene: NA; v_gene: TRBV12-3/TRBV12-4; CDR3aa: CASSLLAFEQFF; CDR3nt: TGTGCCAGCAGTTTACTAGCATTTGAGCAGTTCTTC
j_gene: TRBJ2-1; abundance: few; d_gene: TRBD2; v_gene: TRBV3-1/TRBV3-2; CDR3aa: CASSPEGTSGTNEQFF; CDR3nt: TGTGCCAGCAGCCCAGAGGGGACTAGCGGGACTAATGAGCAGTTCTTC
j_gene: TRBJ1-2; abundance: NA; d_gene: NA; v_gene: TRBV4-1; CDR3aa: CASSQDGTGLGLSGYTF; CDR3nt: TGCGCCAGCAGCCAAGATGGGACGGGACTCGGGTTGAGTGGCTACACCTTC
j_gene: TRBJ2-2; abundance: once; d_gene: TRBD1; v_gene: TRBV13; CDR3aa: CASSASLLAQGAGELFF; CDR3nt: TGTGCCAGCAGCGCAAGTTTACTGGCCCAGGGGGCCGGGGAGCTGTTTTTT
j_gene: TRBJ2-7; abundance: NA; d_gene: TRBD2; v_gene: TRBV29-1; CDR3aa: CSVEDWTSGDYEQYF; CDR3nt: TGCAGCGTTGAAGATTGGACTAGCGGAGACTACGAGCAGTACTTC
j_gene: TRBJ2-7; abundance: NA; d_gene: TRBD1; v_gene: TRBV5-6; CDR3aa: CASSSWPGQGPQYF; CDR3nt: TGTGCCAGCAGCTCCTGGCCGGGACAGGGTCCTCAGTACTTC
j_gene: TRBJ2-7; abundance: NA; d_gene: TRBD1; v_gene: TRBV10-1; CDR3aa: CASIRNRGLGEQYF; CDR3nt: TGCGCCAGCATCAGGAACAGGGGGCTTGGCGAGCAGTACTTC
j_gene: TRBJ2-7; abundance: NA; d_gene: TRBD1; v_gene: TRBV6-2/TRBV6-3; CDR3aa: CASSYLDRGQVEQYF; CDR3nt: TGTGCCAGCAGTTACCTCGACAGGGGGCAGGTCGAGCAGTACTTC
j_gene: TRBJ2-1; abundance: NA; d_gene: TRBD2; v_gene: TRBV4-3; CDR3aa: CASSQDPSGSSYNEQFF; CDR3nt: TGCGCCAGCAGCCAAGACCCTAGCGGCAGCTCCTACAATGAGCAGTTCTTC
j_gene: TRBJ2-7; abundance: NA; d_gene: TRBD2; v_gene: TRBV10-1; CDR3aa: CASALGGGMDEQYF; CDR3nt: TGCGCCAGCGCCCTTGGCGGGGGGATGGACGAGCAGTACTTC
j_gene: TRBJ2-7; abundance: NA; d_gene: TRBD1; v_gene: TRBV5-4; CDR3aa: CASSLQGAYEQYF; CDR3nt: TGTGCCAGCAGCTTACAGGGGGCCTACGAGCAGTACTTC
j_gene: TRBJ1-2; abundance: NA; d_gene: TRBD1; v_gene: TRBV5-5; CDR3aa: CASSVNRGPFYGYTF; CDR3nt: TGTGCCAGCAGCGTGAACAGGGGGCCCTTCTATGGCTACACCTTC
j_gene: TRBJ2-7; abundance: NA; d_gene: NA; v_gene: TRBV3-1/TRBV3-2; CDR3aa: CASSQGVAQAHYEQYF; CDR3nt: TGTGCCAGCAGCCAAGGGGTCGCGCAGGCACACTACGAGCAGTACTTC
j_gene: TRBJ2-1; abundance: once; d_gene: NA; v_gene: TRBV11-2; CDR3aa: CASSLAQDNEQFF; CDR3nt: TGTGCCAGCAGCTTAGCTCAGGACAATGAGCAGTTCTTC
j_gene: TRBJ1-1; abundance: NA; d_gene: NA; v_gene: TRBV6-5; CDR3aa: CASSTGVNTEAFF; CDR3nt: TGTGCCAGCAGTACAGGAGTGAACACTGAAGCTTTCTTT
j_gene: TRBJ2-7; abundance: NA; d_gene: TRBD1; v_gene: TRBV5-1; CDR3aa: CASSWGQGAYEQYF; CDR3nt: TGCGCCAGCAGCTGGGGACAGGGAGCCTACGAGCAGTACTTC
j_gene: TRBJ2-2; abundance: once; d_gene: NA; v_gene: TRBV10-2; CDR3aa: CASSDSGETGELFF; CDR3nt: TGCGCCAGCAGTGATTCGGGAGAGACCGGGGAGCTGTTTTTT
j_gene: TRBJ2-1; abundance: NA; d_gene: NA; v_gene: TRBV7-7; CDR3aa: CASSSIAERYNEQFF; CDR3nt: TGTGCTAGCAGCTCCATAGCGGAGAGATACAATGAGCAGTTCTTC
j_gene: TRBJ2-5; abundance: NA; d_gene: NA; v_gene: TRBV9; CDR3aa: CASSPSGGALRETQYF; CDR3nt: TGTGCCAGCAGCCCCAGCGGCGGGGCTTTGAGAGAGACCCAGTACTTC
j_gene: TRBJ2-5; abundance: NA; d_gene: NA; v_gene: TRBV10-3; CDR3aa: CAISESTQKETQYF; CDR3nt: TGTGCCATCAGTGAGTCGACACAAAAAGAGACCCAGTACTTC
j_gene: TRBJ1-1; abundance: once; d_gene: TRBD1; v_gene: TRBV9; CDR3aa: CASSPRGRGDEAFF; CDR3nt: TGTGCCAGCAGCCCCAGGGGGCGCGGGGATGAAGCTTTCTTT
j_gene: TRBJ2-7; abundance: NA; d_gene: NA; v_gene: TRBV18; CDR3aa: CASSPLPGQGGSYEQYF; CDR3nt: TGTGCCAGCTCACCCCTGCCCGGACAGGGAGGGTCCTACGAGCAGTACTTC
j_gene: TRBJ1-6; abundance: NA; d_gene: TRBD1; v_gene: TRBV19; CDR3aa: CASSHIYDGTGATSYNSPLHF; CDR3nt: TGTGCCAGTAGTCATATATACGACGGGACAGGGGCCACCTCCTATAATTCACCCCTCCACTTT
j_gene: TRBJ2-3; abundance: NA; d_gene: TRBD1; v_gene: TRBV5-1; CDR3aa: CASSDRQGGPTDTQYF; CDR3nt: TGCGCCAGCAGCGACCGACAGGGTGGACCCACAGATACGCAGTATTTT
j_gene: TRBJ2-1; abundance: once; d_gene: TRBD1; v_gene: TRBV5-1; CDR3aa: CASSYSEGANEQFF; CDR3nt: TGCGCCAGCAGCTATAGCGAGGGGGCGAATGAGCAGTTCTTC
j_gene: TRBJ2-1; abundance: NA; d_gene: NA; v_gene: TRBV11-2; CDR3aa: CASSLRDQGNNEQFF; CDR3nt: TGTGCCAGCAGCTTGAGGGATCAAGGGAACAATGAGCAGTTCTTC
j_gene: TRBJ2-3; abundance: once; d_gene: TRBD2; v_gene: TRBV7-2; CDR3aa: CASSGRLAGNTDTQYF; CDR3nt: TGTGCCAGCAGTGGCAGACTAGCGGGGAACACAGATACGCAGTATTTT
j_gene: TRBJ2-3; abundance: NA; d_gene: TRBD1; v_gene: TRBV6-4; CDR3aa: CASSDTTGGGTDTQYF; CDR3nt: TGTGCCAGCAGTGATACGACAGGGGGAGGGACAGATACGCAGTATTTT
j_gene: TRBJ2-7; abundance: NA; d_gene: TRBD2; v_gene: TRBV3-1/TRBV3-2; CDR3aa: CASSLAGGRLGDEQYF; CDR3nt: TGTGCCAGCAGCCTAGCGGGAGGGCGGCTTGGTGACGAGCAGTACTTC
j_gene: TRBJ1-2; abundance: once; d_gene: NA; v_gene: TRBV6-5; CDR3aa: CASISRTDNYGYTF; CDR3nt: TGTGCCAGCATTTCCCGGACAGACAACTATGGCTACACCTTC
j_gene: TRBJ2-2; abundance: NA; d_gene: TRBD1; v_gene: TRBV19; CDR3aa: CASSTGQGWTGELFF; CDR3nt: TGTGCCAGTAGTACCGGACAGGGTTGGACCGGGGAGCTGTTTTTT